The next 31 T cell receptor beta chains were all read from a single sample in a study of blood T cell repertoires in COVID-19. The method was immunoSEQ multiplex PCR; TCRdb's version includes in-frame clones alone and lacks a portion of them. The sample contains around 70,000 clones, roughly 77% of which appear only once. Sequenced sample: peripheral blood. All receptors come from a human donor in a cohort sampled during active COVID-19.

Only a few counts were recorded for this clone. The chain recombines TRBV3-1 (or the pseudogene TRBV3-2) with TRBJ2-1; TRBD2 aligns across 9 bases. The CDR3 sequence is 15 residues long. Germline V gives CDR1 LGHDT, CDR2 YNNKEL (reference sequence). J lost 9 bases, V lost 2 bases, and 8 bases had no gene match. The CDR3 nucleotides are TGTGCCAGCAGCCAACAACTAGCGGGTAGAGGTGAGCAGTTCTTC. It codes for CASSQQLAGRGEQFF.

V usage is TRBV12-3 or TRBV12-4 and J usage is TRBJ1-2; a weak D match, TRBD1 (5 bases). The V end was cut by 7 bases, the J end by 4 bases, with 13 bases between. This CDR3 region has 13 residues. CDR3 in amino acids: CASTPLGLYGYTF. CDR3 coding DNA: TGTGCCAGCACCCCCCTGGGGCTCTATGGCTACACCTTC.

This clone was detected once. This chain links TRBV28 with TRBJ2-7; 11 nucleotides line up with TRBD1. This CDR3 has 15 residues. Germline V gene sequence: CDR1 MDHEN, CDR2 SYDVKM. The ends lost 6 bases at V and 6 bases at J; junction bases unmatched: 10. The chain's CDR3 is CASRARTGGPGEQYF. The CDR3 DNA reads TGTGCCAGCAGAGCCCGGACAGGGGGCCCTGGCGAGCAGTACTTC.

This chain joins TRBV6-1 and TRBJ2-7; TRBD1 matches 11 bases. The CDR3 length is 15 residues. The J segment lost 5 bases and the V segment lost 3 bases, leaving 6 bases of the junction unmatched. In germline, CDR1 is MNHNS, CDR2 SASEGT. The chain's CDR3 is CASSEYRDRGDEQYF. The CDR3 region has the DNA TGTGCCAGCAGTGAGTACCGGGACAGGGGGGACGAGCAGTACTTC.

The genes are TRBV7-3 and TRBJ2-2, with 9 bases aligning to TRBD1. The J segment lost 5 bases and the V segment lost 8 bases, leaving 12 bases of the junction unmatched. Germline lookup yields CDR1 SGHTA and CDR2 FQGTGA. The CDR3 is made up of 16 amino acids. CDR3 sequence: CASSNKGTGRTGELFF. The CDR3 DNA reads TGTGCCAGCTCCAACAAGGGGACAGGGAGGACCGGGGAGCTGTTTTTT.

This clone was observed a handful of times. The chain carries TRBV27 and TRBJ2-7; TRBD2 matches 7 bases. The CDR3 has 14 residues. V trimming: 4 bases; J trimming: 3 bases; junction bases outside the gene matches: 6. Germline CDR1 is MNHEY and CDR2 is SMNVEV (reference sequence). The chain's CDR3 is CASSSTSGGYEQYF. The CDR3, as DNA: TGTGCCAGCAGTTCCACTTCGGGGGGCTACGAGCAGTACTTC.

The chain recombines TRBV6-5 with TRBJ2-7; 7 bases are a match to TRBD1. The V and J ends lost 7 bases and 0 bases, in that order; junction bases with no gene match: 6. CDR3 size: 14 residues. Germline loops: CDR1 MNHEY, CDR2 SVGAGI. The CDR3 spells CASTKGQSSYEQYF. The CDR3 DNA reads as TGTGCCAGCACCAAGGGACAGAGCTCCTACGAGCAGTACTTC.

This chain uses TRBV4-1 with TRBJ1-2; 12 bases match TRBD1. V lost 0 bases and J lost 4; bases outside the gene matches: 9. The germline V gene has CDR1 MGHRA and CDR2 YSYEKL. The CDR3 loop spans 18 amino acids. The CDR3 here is CASSQDRGQGARGYGYTF. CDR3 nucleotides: TGCGCCAGCAGCCAAGATCGGGGACAGGGGGCTAGAGGCTATGGCTACACCTTC.

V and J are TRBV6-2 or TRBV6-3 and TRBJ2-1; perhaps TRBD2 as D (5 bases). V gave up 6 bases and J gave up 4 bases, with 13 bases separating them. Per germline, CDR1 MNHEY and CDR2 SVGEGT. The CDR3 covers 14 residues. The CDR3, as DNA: TGTGCCAGCAGCCGGGAAGCGGAGTACAATGAGCAGTTCTTC. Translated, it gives CASSREAEYNEQFF.

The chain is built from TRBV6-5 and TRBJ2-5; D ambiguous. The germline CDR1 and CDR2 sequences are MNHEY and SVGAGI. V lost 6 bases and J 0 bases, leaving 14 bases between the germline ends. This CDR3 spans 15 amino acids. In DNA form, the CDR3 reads TGTGCCAGCAGCTCTCCCACCGGGTACCAAGAGACCCAGTACTTC. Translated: CASSSPTGYQETQYF.

CDR3 residues: CASSIPTGTGGETQYF. For the CDR3, the DNA is TGTGCCAGCAGCATCCCCACCGGGACGGGAGGCGAGACCCAGTACTTC. This rearrangement joins TRBV5-5 to TRBJ2-5; 7 nucleotides align to TRBD2. The trim removed 4 bases at V and 5 bases at J, leaving 14 bases unmatched. The CDR3 totals 16 residues. Germline CDR1 is SGHKS and CDR2 is YYEKEE (reference sequence).

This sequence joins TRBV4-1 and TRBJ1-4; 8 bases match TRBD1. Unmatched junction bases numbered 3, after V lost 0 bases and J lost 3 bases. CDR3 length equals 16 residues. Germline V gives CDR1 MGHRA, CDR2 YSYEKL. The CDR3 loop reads CASSQDRGQANEKLFF. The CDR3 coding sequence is TGCGCCAGCAGCCAAGATAGGGGACAGGCTAATGAAAAACTGTTTTTT.

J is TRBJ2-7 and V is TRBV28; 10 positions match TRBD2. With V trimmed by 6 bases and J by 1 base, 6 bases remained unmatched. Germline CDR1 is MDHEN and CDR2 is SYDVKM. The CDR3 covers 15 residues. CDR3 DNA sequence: TGTGCCAGCAGCTCGGGACTAGCGCGATCCTACGAGCAGTACTTC. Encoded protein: CASSSGLARSYEQYF.

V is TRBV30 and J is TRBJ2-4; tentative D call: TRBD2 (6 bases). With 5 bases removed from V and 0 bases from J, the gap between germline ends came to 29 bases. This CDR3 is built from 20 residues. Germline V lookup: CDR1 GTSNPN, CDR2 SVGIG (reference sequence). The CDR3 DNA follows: TGTGCCTGGGCCCGGCCAATCGGGGGAAGCTGGAATCTAGCCAAAAACATTCAGTACTTC. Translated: CAWARPIGGSWNLAKNIQYF.

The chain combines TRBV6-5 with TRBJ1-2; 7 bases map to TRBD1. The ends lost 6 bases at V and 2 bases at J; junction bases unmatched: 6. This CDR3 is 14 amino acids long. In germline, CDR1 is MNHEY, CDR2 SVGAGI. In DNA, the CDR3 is TGTGCCAGCAGCCGACAGGGCAGCAACTATGGCTACACCTTC. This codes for CASSRQGSNYGYTF.

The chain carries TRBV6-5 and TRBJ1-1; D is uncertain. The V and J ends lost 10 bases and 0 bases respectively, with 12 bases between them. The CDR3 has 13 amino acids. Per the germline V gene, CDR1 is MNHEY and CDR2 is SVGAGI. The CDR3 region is CATGRALNTEAFF. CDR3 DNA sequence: TGTGCCACTGGGAGAGCCCTGAACACTGAAGCTTTCTTT.

For the CDR3, the DNA is TGTGCCAGTAGTATCGGGGGACAGGGGGCGCGTGGGCAGTATTTT. Translated, it gives CASSIGGQGARGQYF. V and J are TRBV19 and TRBJ2-3; 12 bases match TRBD1. Germline lookup yields CDR1 LNHDA and CDR2 SQIVND (reference sequence). V was pared by 3 bases and J by 11 bases, with 9 bases of the junction left unmatched. This CDR3 spans 15 amino acids.

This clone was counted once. The chain's CDR3 is CASSSPSQGNTIYF. In nucleotides, the CDR3 is TGTGCCAGCAGCTCTCCTTCTCAGGGGAACACCATATATTTT. The V gene is TRBV5-4, the J gene TRBJ1-3; D is possibly TRBD1 (6 bases). This CDR3 has 14 amino acids. The ends were cut back, 3 bases at V and 7 bases at J, with 14 bases in the middle. From germline, CDR1 is SGHNT and CDR2 YYREEE (reference sequence). Using reference TRBV5-4 and TRBJ1-3 for the parts outside the CDR3, the full variable domain is ETGVTQSPTHLIKTRGQQVTLRCSSQSGHNTVSWYQQALGQGPQFIFQYYREEENGRGNFPPRFSGLQFPNYSSELNVNALELDDSALYLCASSSPSQGNTIYFGEGSWLTVV.

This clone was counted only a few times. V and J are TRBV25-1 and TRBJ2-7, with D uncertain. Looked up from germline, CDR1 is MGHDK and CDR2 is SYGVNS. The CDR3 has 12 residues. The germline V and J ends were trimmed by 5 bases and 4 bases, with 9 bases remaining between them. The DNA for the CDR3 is TGTGCCAGCAGTAAGACTCGTTACGAGCAGTACTTC. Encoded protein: CASSKTRYEQYF.

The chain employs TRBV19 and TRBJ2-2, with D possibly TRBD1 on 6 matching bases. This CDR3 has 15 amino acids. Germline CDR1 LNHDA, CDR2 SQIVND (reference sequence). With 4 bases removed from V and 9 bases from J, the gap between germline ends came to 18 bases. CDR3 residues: CASSSQGTQSRELFF. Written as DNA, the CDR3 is TGTGCCAGTAGTAGCCAGGGGACCCAGAGCCGGGAGCTGTTTTTT.

The CDR3: CASSIGGRSDEQYF. The CDR3, as DNA: TGTGCCAGTAGTATAGGGGGCAGGAGTGACGAGCAGTACTTC. This sequence joins TRBV19 and TRBJ2-7; possibly TRBD1 for D (5 bases). V was clipped by 1 base and J by 5 bases, with 12 bases between them. Germline V gives CDR1 LNHDA, CDR2 SQIVND (reference sequence). CDR3 length: 14 residues.

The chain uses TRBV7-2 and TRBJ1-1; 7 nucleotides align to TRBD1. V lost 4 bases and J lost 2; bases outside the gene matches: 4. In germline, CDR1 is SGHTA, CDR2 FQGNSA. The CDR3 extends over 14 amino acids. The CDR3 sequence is CASSSGTANTEAFF. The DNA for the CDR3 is TGTGCCAGCAGCTCCGGGACAGCAAACACTGAAGCTTTCTTT. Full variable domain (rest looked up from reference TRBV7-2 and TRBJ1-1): GAGVSQSPSNKVTEKGKDVELRCDPISGHTALYWYRQSLGQGLEFLIYFQGNSAPDKSGLPSDRFSAERTGGSVSTLTIQRTQQEDSAVYLCASSSGTANTEAFFGQGTRLTVV.

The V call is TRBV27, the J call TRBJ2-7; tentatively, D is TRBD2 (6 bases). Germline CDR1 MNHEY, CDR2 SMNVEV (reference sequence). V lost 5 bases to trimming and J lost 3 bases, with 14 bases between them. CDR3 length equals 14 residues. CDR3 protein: CASSDRDSSYEQYF. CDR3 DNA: TGTGCCAGCAGTGACCGGGACTCAAGCTACGAGCAGTACTTC.

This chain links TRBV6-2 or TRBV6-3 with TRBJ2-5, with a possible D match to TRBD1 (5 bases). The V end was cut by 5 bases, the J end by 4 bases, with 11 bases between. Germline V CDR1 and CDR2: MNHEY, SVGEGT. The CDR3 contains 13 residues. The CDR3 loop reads CASSPDRRETQYF. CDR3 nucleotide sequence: TGTGCCAGCAGTCCCGACAGAAGAGAGACCCAGTACTTC.

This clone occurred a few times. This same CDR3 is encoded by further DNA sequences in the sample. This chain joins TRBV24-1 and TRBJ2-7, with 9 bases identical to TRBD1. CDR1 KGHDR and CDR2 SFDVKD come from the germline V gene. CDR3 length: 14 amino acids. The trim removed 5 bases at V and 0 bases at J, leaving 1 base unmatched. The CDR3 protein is CATSGGQGSYEQYF. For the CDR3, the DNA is TGTGCCACCAGTGGGGGACAGGGCTCCTACGAGCAGTACTTC.

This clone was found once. The CDR3 spells CSASSVQGNSPLHF. DNA of the CDR3: TGCAGTGCTAGTTCCGTTCAGGGGAATTCACCCCTCCACTTT. This chain uses TRBV20-1 with TRBJ1-6, with D maybe TRBD1 (6 bases). The CDR3 consists of 14 residues. Germline V gene lookup returns CDR1 DFQATT and CDR2 SNEGSKA (reference sequence). V lost 3 bases and J 7 bases, leaving 13 bases between the germline ends.

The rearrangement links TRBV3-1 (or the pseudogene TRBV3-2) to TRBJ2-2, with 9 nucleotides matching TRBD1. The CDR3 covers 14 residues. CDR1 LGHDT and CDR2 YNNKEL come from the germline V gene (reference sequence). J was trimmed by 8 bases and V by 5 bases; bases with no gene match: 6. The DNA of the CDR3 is TGTGCCAGCAGCGGCGGACAGGGGCGTGGGGAGCTGTTTTTT. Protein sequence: CASSGGQGRGELFF.

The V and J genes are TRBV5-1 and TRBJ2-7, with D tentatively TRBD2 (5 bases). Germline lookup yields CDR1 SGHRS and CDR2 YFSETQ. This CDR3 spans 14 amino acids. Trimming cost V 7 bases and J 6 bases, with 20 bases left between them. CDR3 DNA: TGCGCCAGCTCGATAGCGCCAACCAACCGCGAGCAGTACTTC. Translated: CASSIAPTNREQYF. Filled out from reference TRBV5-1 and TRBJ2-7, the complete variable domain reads KAGVTQTPRYLIKTRGQQVTLSCSPISGHRSVSWYQQTPGQGLQFLFEYFSETQRNKGNFPGRFSGRQFSNSRSEMNVSTLELGDSALYLCASSIAPTNREQYFGPGTRLTVT.

CDR3 nucleotides: TGTGCCAGCTCACCAGGGGCAGGGGTCGAGCAGTACTTC. It encodes CASSPGAGVEQYF. The chain recombines TRBV18 with TRBJ2-7; perhaps TRBD1 as D (6 bases). Germline CDR1 KGHSH, CDR2 LQKENI. The CDR3 has 13 residues. V gave up 2 bases and J gave up 6 bases, with 11 bases separating them. Complete variable domain (other parts from reference TRBV18 and TRBJ2-7): NAGVMQNPRHLVRRRGQEARLRCSPMKGHSHVYWYRQLPEEGLKFMVYLQKENIIDESGMPKERFSAEFPKEGPSILRIQQVVRGDSAAYFCASSPGAGVEQYFGPGTRLTVT.

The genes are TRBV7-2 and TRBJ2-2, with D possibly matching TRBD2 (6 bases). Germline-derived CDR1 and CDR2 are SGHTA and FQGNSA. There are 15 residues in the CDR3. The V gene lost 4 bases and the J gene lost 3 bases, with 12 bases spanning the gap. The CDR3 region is CASSSRRDYTGELFF. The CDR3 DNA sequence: TGTGCCAGCAGCTCAAGGAGGGATTACACCGGGGAGCTGTTTTTT.

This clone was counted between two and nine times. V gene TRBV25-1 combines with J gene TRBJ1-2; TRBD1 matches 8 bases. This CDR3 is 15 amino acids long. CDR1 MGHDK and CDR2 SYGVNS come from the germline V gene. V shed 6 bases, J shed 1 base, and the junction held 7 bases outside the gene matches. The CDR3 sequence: CASREQGGHNYGYTF. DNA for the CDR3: TGTGCCAGCAGAGAACAGGGGGGACATAACTATGGCTACACCTTC.